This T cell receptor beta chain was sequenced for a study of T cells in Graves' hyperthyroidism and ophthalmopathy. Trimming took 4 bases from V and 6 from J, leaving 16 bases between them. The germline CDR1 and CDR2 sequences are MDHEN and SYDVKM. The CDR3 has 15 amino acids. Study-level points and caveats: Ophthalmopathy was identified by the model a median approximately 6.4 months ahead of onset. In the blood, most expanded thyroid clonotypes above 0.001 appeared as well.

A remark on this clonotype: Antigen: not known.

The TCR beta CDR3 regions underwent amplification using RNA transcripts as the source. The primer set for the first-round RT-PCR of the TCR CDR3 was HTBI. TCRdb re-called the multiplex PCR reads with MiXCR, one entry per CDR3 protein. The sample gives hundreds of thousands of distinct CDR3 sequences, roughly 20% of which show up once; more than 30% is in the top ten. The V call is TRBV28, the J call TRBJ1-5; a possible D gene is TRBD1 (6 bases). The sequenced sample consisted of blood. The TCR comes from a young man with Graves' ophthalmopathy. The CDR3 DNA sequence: TGTGCCAGCAGTTCTCGAGACAGGCTTGTTCAGCCCCAGCATTTT. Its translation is CASSSRDRLVQPQHF.